The 32 T cell receptor beta chains given below trace back to one sample, sequenced in a study of blood T cell repertoires in COVID-19. Measured with immunoSEQ multiplex PCR; TCRdb has only the in-frame clones, and not every one. In the table there are about 280,000 clones, 88% of which are singletons. Input material: PBMCs or T cells enriched from blood (not recorded which). The receptors derive from a woman aged 55-69 years in a cohort exposed to, infected with or recovered from COVID-19 (not recorded which).

The chain employs TRBV27 and TRBJ2-1, with 7 bases aligning to TRBD2. CDR1 and CDR2 from the germline V gene are MNHEY and SMNVEV (reference sequence). V was pared by 5 bases and J by 6 bases, with 19 bases of the junction left unmatched. The CDR3 runs to 18 residues. DNA of the CDR3: TGTGCCAGCAGTAAAGGGTTCGTGGCGGGAGCTGGGAGCAATGAGCAGTTCTTC. It is translated as CASSKGFVAGAGSNEQFF.

The chain carries TRBV13 and TRBJ1-4, with 7 nucleotides matching TRBD1. Germline CDR1 is PRHDT and CDR2 is FYEKMQ (reference sequence). Trimming cost V 0 bases and J 0 bases; bases outside gene matches: 4. The CDR3 spans 17 residues. CDR3 loop: CASSLGGQGATNEKLFF. CDR3 coding DNA: TGTGCCAGCAGCTTAGGGGGCCAGGGGGCAACTAATGAAAAACTGTTTTTT. Drawing the rest from reference TRBV13 and TRBJ1-4, the complete variable domain is AAGVIQSPRHLIKEKRETATLKCYPIPRHDTVYWYQQGPGQDPQFLISFYEKMQSDKGSIPDRFSAQQFSDYHSELNMSSLELGDSALYFCASSLGGQGATNEKLFFGSGTQLSVL.

V and J are TRBV3-1 (or the pseudogene TRBV3-2) and TRBJ2-2, with TRBD2 matching 9 bases. The CDR3 is 18 amino acids. Germline trimming cut 1 base from V and 7 bases from J; bases unmatched to any gene: 13. Per germline, CDR1 LGHDT and CDR2 YNNKEL (reference sequence). CDR3 protein: CASSQVGAPSGRSGELFF. The DNA for the CDR3 is TGTGCCAGCAGCCAAGTCGGGGCTCCGAGCGGGAGGAGCGGGGAGCTGTTTTTT.

The rearrangement joins TRBV23-1 to TRBJ1-5; D perhaps matches TRBD1 (6 bases). TRBV23-1 is marked as an open reading frame, function uncertain. V shed 2 bases and J shed 3 bases, with 11 bases lying between them. This CDR3 is 15 amino acids long. CDR3 sequence reads: CASSQRQAVNQPQHF. CDR3 sequence (DNA): TGCGCCAGCAGTCAAAGACAGGCCGTCAATCAGCCCCAGCATTTT.

The rearrangement links TRBV20-1 to TRBJ1-4, with D hard to call. The CDR3 runs 12 residues. CDR1 is DFQATT and CDR2 is SNEGSKA in the germline V gene (reference sequence). The V and J ends lost 3 bases and 8 bases respectively, with 10 bases between them. The CDR3 region has the DNA TGCAGTGCTAGTCCCGCGTTAGAAAAACTGTTTTTT. Translated: CSASPALEKLFF.

The chain is built from TRBV2 and TRBJ2-2, with TRBD2 matching over 8 bases. From germline, CDR1 is SNHLY and CDR2 FYNNEI. The CDR3 spans 15 residues. V trimming: 8 bases; J trimming: 5 bases; junction bases outside the gene matches: 10. The CDR3: CASSLGTRGTGELFF. In nucleotides, the CDR3 is TGTGCCAGCTCCCTAGGGACTAGAGGAACCGGGGAGCTGTTTTTT.

CDR3 bases: TGTGCCAGCCTTCTAGCGGGAAACAGCGCAGAGACCCAGTACTTC. It translates to CASLLAGNSAETQYF. The genes are TRBV28 and TRBJ2-5, with TRBD2 matching 9 bases. CDR1 and CDR2 from the germline V gene are MDHEN and SYDVKM. J gave up 4 bases and V 8 bases, and 11 bases lay outside the gene matches. This CDR3 has 15 residues.

The chain combines TRBV18 with TRBJ1-5, with 9 bases aligning to TRBD1. The CDR3 is 14 residues long. CDR1 is KGHSH and CDR2 is LQKENI in the germline V gene. V trimming: 6 bases; J trimming: 7 bases; junction bases outside the gene matches: 7. The CDR3 reads CASSRQGDNQPQHF. DNA for the CDR3: TGTGCCAGCTCCCGACAGGGGGACAACCAGCCCCAGCATTTT.

This sequence joins TRBV28 and TRBJ1-1; possibly TRBD1 for D (6 bases). Germline CDR1 reads MDHEN; CDR2 reads SYDVKM. V dropped 4 bases and J dropped 0 bases, with 15 bases sitting between them. The CDR3 contains 16 residues. Here the CDR3 DNA reads TGTGCCAGCAGTTCCCCAGGGGAGAATATGAACACTGAAGCTTTCTTT. Encoded protein: CASSSPGENMNTEAFF.

This clone was seen only a few times. This rearrangement joins TRBV19 to TRBJ1-2; possibly TRBD1 for D (5 bases). Deletions cut 5 bases from V and 0 bases from J, with 10 bases between. The CDR3 runs 14 residues. The V gene's germline CDR1 is LNHDA and CDR2 SQIVND (reference sequence). The CDR3 protein is CASSPATANYGYTF. As DNA, the CDR3 is TGTGCCAGTAGTCCAGCGACAGCTAACTATGGCTACACCTTC.

The chain recombines TRBV29-1 with TRBJ2-5, with 13 bases fitting TRBD2. The CDR3 runs 15 residues. Germline trimming cut 6 bases from V and 5 bases from J; bases unmatched to any gene: 9. Per germline, CDR1 SQVTM and CDR2 ANQGSEA. The CDR3 region is CSVSGTSGIRETQYF. Here the CDR3 DNA reads TGCAGCGTCTCCGGGACTAGCGGGATCAGGGAGACCCAGTACTTC.

CDR3 coding DNA: TGCGCCAGCAGCTTGCTAGCGACTCAAGAGACCCAGTACTTC. This encodes CASSLLATQETQYF. The J gene is TRBJ2-5, the V gene TRBV5-1; D possibly corresponds to TRBD2 (6 bases). This CDR3 region has 14 residues. Per the germline V gene, CDR1 is SGHRS and CDR2 is YFSETQ. V gave up 1 base and J gave up 2 bases, with 9 bases separating them.

The J gene is TRBJ2-3, the V gene TRBV11-2; no clear D gene. CDR1 is SGHAT, CDR2 FQNNGV, per germline. This CDR3 has 13 amino acids. V lost 5 bases to trimming and J lost 6 bases, with 12 bases between them. CDR3 coding DNA: TGTGCCAGCAGCCCATCACAACGCGATACGCAGTATTTT. Protein product: CASSPSQRDTQYF.

The V call is TRBV6-6, the J call TRBJ2-7, with a weak D call TRBD2 (6 bases). The CDR3 length is 14 residues. Trimming stripped 5 bases from V and 4 bases from J, with 15 bases between. CDR1 MNHNY and CDR2 SVGAGI come from the germline V gene (reference sequence). Written as DNA, the CDR3 is TGTGCCAGCAGTGCGGCGGGATCTAATTACGAGCAGTACTTC. Amino acids: CASSAAGSNYEQYF.

The chain has TRBV9 and TRBJ2-5; 9 bases match TRBD2. Losses at the gene ends were 2 bases for V and 4 bases for J; bases not matched to a gene: 6. This CDR3 has 15 amino acids. Germline loops: CDR1 SGDLS, CDR2 YYNGEE. The CDR3 region is CASSVAAGGGETQYF. The CDR3 DNA follows: TGTGCCAGCAGCGTGGCAGCGGGAGGAGGAGAGACCCAGTACTTC. Looking up the rest from reference TRBV9 and TRBJ2-5 gives the full variable domain: DSGVTQTPKHLITATGQRVTLRCSPRSGDLSVYWYQQSLDQGLQFLIQYYNGEERAKGNILERFSAQQFPDLHSELNLSSLELGDSALYFCASSVAAGGGETQYFGPGTRLLVL.

The rearrangement uses TRBV30 and TRBJ1-4; D is possibly TRBD1 (5 bases). This CDR3 spans 14 amino acids. In germline, CDR1 is GTSNPN, CDR2 SVGIG (reference sequence). Trimming removed 3 bases from V and 3 bases from J, with 11 bases in between. CDR3 nucleotides: TGTGCCTGGAGGACCAGGGAACCTAATGAAAAACTGTTTTTT. It translates to CAWRTREPNEKLFF.

The chain carries TRBV29-1 and TRBJ2-2, with 13 bases matching TRBD2. Per the germline V gene, CDR1 is SQVTM and CDR2 is ANQGSEA. There are 15 residues in the CDR3. V trimming: 5 bases; J trimming: 4 bases; junction bases outside the gene matches: 4. In nucleotides, the CDR3 is TGCAGCGTTAAACTAGCGGGAGGGGTCACCGGGGAGCTGTTTTTT. Translated: CSVKLAGGVTGELFF.

The gene calls are TRBV4-1 and TRBJ1-6; the match to TRBD1 covers 10 bases. The CDR3 spans 15 residues. The V and J ends lost 1 base and 9 bases, in that order; junction bases with no gene match: 3. The germline gives CDR1 MGHRA, CDR2 YSYEKL. The CDR3 region is CASSQATGGFSPLHF. The CDR3 nucleotides read TGCGCCAGCAGCCAAGCGACAGGGGGCTTTTCACCCCTCCACTTT.

The chain combines TRBV28 with TRBJ1-6; D might be TRBD1 (6 bases). There are 14 residues in the CDR3. Trimming pared 7 bases from V and 10 bases from J, leaving 17 bases between. The germline V gene encodes CDR1 MDHEN and CDR2 SYDVKM. The CDR3 loop reads CASISAGVGSPLHF. The CDR3 DNA sequence: TGTGCCAGCATTTCCGCAGGGGTAGGATCACCCCTCCACTTT.

The DNA of the CDR3 is TGTGCCAGCAGTCGGACTAGCGGGAGCAATGGGTACGAGCAGTACTTC. Residues: CASSRTSGSNGYEQYF. The genes are TRBV6-2 or TRBV6-3 and TRBJ2-7; 13 positions match TRBD2. Germline loops: CDR1 MNHEY, CDR2 SVGEGT. CDR3 length equals 16 residues. With V trimmed by 5 bases and J by 4 bases, 8 bases remained unmatched.

This chain connects TRBV7-9 to TRBJ2-1; 9 bases map to TRBD2. After removal of 3 bases from V and 5 bases from J, the junction contained 5 bases not matched to a gene. The CDR3 consists of 15 residues. The germline V gene encodes CDR1 SEHNR and CDR2 FQNEAQ (reference sequence). CDR3 nucleotide sequence: TGTGCCAGCAGCTTCGCTAGCGGGGTAAACAATGAGCAGTTCTTC. This gives the protein CASSFASGVNNEQFF. The variable domain in full, completed from reference TRBV7-9 and TRBJ2-1, reads DTGVSQNPRHKITKRGQNVTFRCDPISEHNRLYWYRQTLGQGPEFLTYFQNEAQLEKSRLLSDRFSAERPKGSFSTLEIQRTEQGDSAMYLCASSFASGVNNEQFFGPGTRLTVL.

V is TRBV18 and J is TRBJ2-7; 9 nucleotides agree with TRBD1. Germline V CDR1 and CDR2: KGHSH, LQKENI. V lost 6 bases, J lost 4 bases, and 13 bases stayed unmatched. The CDR3 has 16 residues. The CDR3 bases are TGTGCCAGCTCGTCCCCCCGGACAGGGGATCCATACGAGCAGTACTTC. The encoded protein is CASSSPRTGDPYEQYF.

The J gene is TRBJ2-7, the V gene TRBV5-1; 15 positions match TRBD2. Germline CDR1 SGHRS, CDR2 YFSETQ. V trimming: 1 base; J trimming: 0 bases; junction bases outside the gene matches: 5. The CDR3 has 18 residues. CDR3 nucleotide sequence: TGCGCCAGCAGCTTGTTAGGACTAGCGGGAGGGAGCTCCTACGAGCAGTACTTC. It codes for CASSLLGLAGGSSYEQYF.

V usage is TRBV11-2 and J usage is TRBJ1-1; D possibly corresponds to TRBD1 (5 bases). This CDR3 has 14 residues. V lost 1 base and J lost 5, with 11 bases in between. CDR1 is SGHAT and CDR2 is FQNNGV in the germline V gene. CDR3 sequence reads: CASSLARARTEAFF. DNA of the CDR3: TGTGCCAGCAGCTTAGCCAGGGCGAGGACTGAAGCTTTCTTT.

V is TRBV5-1 and J is TRBJ1-1, with TRBD1 as a possible D gene (6 bases). Looked up from germline, CDR1 is SGHRS and CDR2 is YFSETQ. V gave up 3 bases and J gave up 12 bases, with 15 bases separating them. The CDR3 has 12 residues. CDR3 DNA: TGCGCCAGCAGCTCCACAGGGTGGTCGACTTTCTTT. It translates to CASSSTGWSTFF. The full variable domain, in which reference TRBV5-1 and TRBJ1-1 provide the parts outside the CDR3, is KAGVTQTPRYLIKTRGQQVTLSCSPISGHRSVSWYQQTPGQGLQFLFEYFSETQRNKGNFPGRFSGRQFSNSRSEMNVSTLELGDSALYLCASSSTGWSTFFGQGTRLTVV.

J is TRBJ2-1 and V is TRBV30, with D possibly matching TRBD2 (5 bases). Trimming took off 2 bases at V and 10 bases at J, with 9 bases between the two ends. Germline lookup yields CDR1 GTSNPN and CDR2 SVGIG (reference sequence). The CDR3 length is 11 residues. This chain's CDR3 is CAWSTGFEQFF. Here the CDR3 DNA reads TGTGCCTGGAGTACGGGATTCGAGCAGTTCTTC.

The chain couples TRBV28 to TRBJ1-5; maybe TRBD1 (5 bases). Germline CDR1 reads MDHEN; CDR2 reads SYDVKM. This CDR3 contains 13 residues. Trimming removed 4 bases from V and 2 bases from J, with 6 bases in between. CDR3 sequence reads: CASSSQGNQPQHF. The DNA of the CDR3 is TGTGCCAGCAGTTCACAGGGCAATCAGCCCCAGCATTTT.

The CDR3 protein is CASSEYVRHNTDTQYF. In DNA form, the CDR3 reads TGTGCCAGCAGTGAATACGTGCGACACAACACAGATACGCAGTATTTT. This chain connects TRBV25-1 to TRBJ2-3; unclear D gene. CDR1 and CDR2 from the germline V gene are MGHDK and SYGVNS. V lost 0 bases and J 2 bases, leaving 12 bases between the germline ends. The CDR3 length is 16 residues. The full variable domain, its missing parts supplied by reference TRBV25-1 and TRBJ2-3, is EADIYQTPRYLVIGTGKKITLECSQTMGHDKMYWYQQDPGMELHLIHYSYGVNSTEKGDLSSESTVSRIRTEHFPLTLESARPSHTSQYLCASSEYVRHNTDTQYFGPGTRLTVL.

DNA of the CDR3: TGTGCCAGCAGCCGCGTCCCCGCAGATACGCAGTATTTT. Translation: CASSRVPADTQYF. The chain joins TRBV7-3 to TRBJ2-3; no clear D gene. The length of the CDR3 is 13 residues. Per germline, CDR1 SGHTA and CDR2 FQGTGA. V was clipped by 5 bases and J by 4 bases, with 10 bases between them. Full variable domain (outside the CDR3, taken from reference TRBV7-3 and TRBJ2-3): GAGVSQTPSNKVTEKGKYVELRCDPISGHTALYWYRQSLGQGPEFLIYFQGTGAADDSGLPNDRFFAVRPEGSVSTLKIQRTERGDSAVYLCASSRVPADTQYFGPGTRLTVL.

The V call is TRBV28, the J call TRBJ1-2; perhaps TRBD1 as D (6 bases). This CDR3 spans 12 amino acids. The V gene's germline CDR1 is MDHEN and CDR2 SYDVKM. V lost 6 bases and J lost 5, with 10 bases in between. Here the CDR3 DNA reads TGTGCCAGCAGGGCGGGGGCGTATGGCTACACCTTC. It codes for CASRAGAYGYTF.

The chain carries TRBV7-3 and TRBJ2-2, with 11 bases matching TRBD2. Trimming removed 5 bases from V and 4 bases from J; junction bases left unmatched: 9. The CDR3 runs 17 residues. Germline V gene sequence: CDR1 SGHTA, CDR2 FQGTGA. The CDR3 loop is CASSPSGLAGGTGELFF. CDR3 nucleotide sequence: TGTGCCAGCAGCCCCAGCGGGCTAGCGGGAGGCACCGGGGAGCTGTTTTTT.

The chain is built from TRBV9 and TRBJ2-7, with 8 bases matching TRBD2. The ends lost 4 bases at V and 2 bases at J; junction bases unmatched: 2. This CDR3 is 13 amino acids long. Germline V gene sequence: CDR1 SGDLS, CDR2 YYNGEE. The CDR3 sequence is CASSSAGAYEQYF. CDR3 coding DNA: TGTGCCAGCAGCTCAGCGGGGGCCTACGAGCAGTACTTC.